The 3 T cell receptor beta chains below come from one sample, sequenced in a study of blood T cell repertoires in COVID-19. Measured with immunoSEQ multiplex PCR; TCRdb has only the in-frame clones, and not every one. The sample carries 90,000 to 100,000 clones, around 83% recorded once. The sample taken for sequencing was peripheral blood. The source is a man aged 70 or older with active or convalescent COVID-19.

The table lists this clone with a count of one. The V call is TRBV9, the J call TRBJ1-2; 7 positions match TRBD1. The CDR3 loop spans 14 amino acids. CDR1 and CDR2 (germline): SGDLS, YYNGEE. The V gene end was trimmed by 2 bases and the J gene end by 1 base; junction bases not matched to a gene: 2. The CDR3 loop is CASSVGDSNYGYTF. CDR3 coding DNA: TGTGCCAGCAGCGTCGGGGACAGTAACTATGGCTACACCTTC.

The V call is TRBV5-6, the J call TRBJ1-2; 10 bases align to TRBD1. This CDR3 comprises 14 residues. In germline, CDR1 is SGHDT, CDR2 YYEEEE. Trimming removed 2 bases from V and 7 bases from J; junction bases left unmatched: 5. CDR3 loop: CASSLGTGDGGYTF. Here the CDR3 DNA reads TGTGCCAGCAGCTTAGGGACAGGGGACGGTGGCTACACCTTC.

This clone appeared once. The chain carries TRBV6-2 or TRBV6-3 and TRBJ2-3; D is uncertain. V lost 2 bases and J 9 bases, leaving 12 bases between the germline ends. In germline, CDR1 is MNHEY, CDR2 SVGEGT. The CDR3 has 13 residues. CDR3 region: CASSYVSGLTQYF. The CDR3, as DNA: TGTGCCAGCAGTTACGTCTCAGGCTTAACGCAGTATTTT.